The source of this T cell receptor (beta chain) is a study of regulatory T cells in long-lasting Graves disease (dated by TCRdb to the early 2020s). With respect to the entire study: Newly diagnosed Graves' disease patients had taken antithyroid drugs for less than 3 months. Patients with persistent Graves' disease were compared with patients with newly diagnosed Graves' disease using TCR sequencing and RNA sequencing of peripheral blood. The study was conducted in China and was registered as a clinical trial. A total of around 35 samples were covered by TCR sequencing, comprising around 13 persistent and around 20 newly diagnosed Graves' disease patients.

CDR1 and CDR2, looked up from the germline V gene, are SNHLY and FYNNEI. V is cut by 1 base and J by 6 bases, and the space between the germline ends is 2 bases. Counted from cysteine to phenylalanine, this CDR3 has 11 amino acids. This entry keeps only the CDR3 DNA: 33 bases, framed from base 1. General study outcomes and caveats: Sequencing and analysis were limited to the TCR beta chain. TRBV28, TRBJ1-2 and TRBJ2-5 were preferentially used in persistent disease, while TRBV20-1 and TRBJ2-1 were favored in newly diagnosed disease. Persistent patients shared more public clonotypes among themselves (around 3,000) than newly diagnosed patients did (about 900). Lower TCR Shannon entropy and fewer highly expanded clones were observed in persistent Graves' disease patients than in newly diagnosed patients, which suggested clonal expansion. The study examined only peripheral blood because the primary lesion, thyroid tissue, could not be accessed. The authors noted that the small sample size was a limitation that may lower accuracy.

This specimen's time point label, per the study, means: newly diagnosed GD, antithyroid drugs for less than 3 months. For both TCR sequencing and RNA sequencing, RNA was extracted from PBMCs in TRIzol. The diagnosis of Graves' disease followed American Thyroid Association guidelines. Recruitment of patients was carried out at an endocrinology department in Xi'an, China. Each patient gave 9 to 10 milliliters of peripheral blood, collected in an EDTA anticoagulant tube. Ficoll Paque Plus density gradient separation was used to isolate PBMCs, and no further T cell sorting was done. An Agilent 2100 Bioanalyzer and agarose gel were used to assess RNA quality, and a NanoDrop 2000 was used to measure RNA concentration. The library was made by multiplex PCR. TCRdb names Illumina HiSeq 4000 as the instrument used. CDR3 regions were amplified by Arm-PCR with iRepertoire HTBI primers to construct TCR beta libraries. PCR products were gel purified before sequencing. Per the original workflow: Gene usage analysis of CDR3 amino acid clonotypes used the roughly 60 TRBV and 14 to 15 TRBJ segments found across samples. COPE and FqMerger were used to merge filtered high-quality paired reads into contigs. BLAST was used to align contigs to the IMGT TRBV, TRBD and TRBJ reference genes, and CDR3 was defined following IMGT. Any clonotype with a frequency above 0.1% was classified as a highly expanded clone. Shannon entropy was used to measure repertoire diversity, and the Gini coefficient was used to measure V-J evenness. Clonotypes shared by more than one individual were considered public. The raw public data were reprocessed by TCRdb itself: fastp quality trimming at Q25, MiXCR clonotype calling, in-frame beta chains only. When rows share a CDR3 protein, they turn into one entry using the most common DNA and genes. TCRdb's processing, not the authors', yielded these V and J calls. A total of hundreds of thousands of distinct CDR3 sequences appear in this sample, around 17% of them only once. The top ten constitute approximately 20% of the sample.

This clonotype was found many times. Its target antigen remains unknown. No base quality values were provided; no much bigger clone lies one nucleotide off. The same sample was also studied in work on T cells in Graves' hyperthyroidism and ophthalmopathy. The second study's authors report: A patient counted as having stable Graves' hyperthyroidism if no progression to ophthalmopathy occurred over 18 months of follow-up. Hyperthyroidism patients were newly diagnosed, had a disease duration of under 2 months, and were aged 18 to 65 years. The study excluded patients with uncontrolled infections, other autoimmune diseases, pregnancy or lactation. Diagnoses were established on the basis of clinical symptoms, serum thyroxine and TRAb, thyroid ultrasound, and orbital computed tomography. The first round of RT-PCR for the TCR CDR3 was performed with the HTBI primer set and the Qiagen OneStep RT-PCR kit. Most expanded thyroid clonotypes (frequency above 0.001) were also detected in blood, suggesting blood repertoires may reflect thyroid immune responses. A model built on a 13 V-J signature distinguished ophthalmopathy from stable hyperthyroidism, reaching 85% to 90% sensitivity and around 81% specificity in cross-validation and 80%/75% in testing. In validation, the model predicted progression to ophthalmopathy with approximately 69% sensitivity and roughly 75% specificity, a median of around 6.6 months before onset. To identify TCR V-J signatures that set the groups apart, the researchers used a discovery cohort of 100 patients, made up of fewer than 50 with Graves' ophthalmopathy and around 58 with stable Graves' hyperthyroidism. An independent validation cohort of around 19 hyperthyroidism patients and about 16 patients who later progressed to ophthalmopathy tested prospective prediction of ophthalmopathy. The 100 or so discovery patients were randomly divided into training and test sets at a 7:3 ratio. Thyroid tissue and blood T-cell repertoires from over 5 Graves' hyperthyroidism patients were also compared in the study. Following sampling, methimazole starting at 30 mg daily was given to hyperthyroidism patients, and high-dose intravenous methylprednisolone was given to ophthalmopathy patients. A second multiplex PCR round built the libraries, followed by size selection and purification. The libraries were sequenced on an Illumina HiSeq2000 using paired-end 100 bp reads. SOAPnuke was used to process the raw data, throwing out any read that contained adapters or uncalled bases, had a mean Phred below 15, or lacked an exact constant-primer or identifier match. COPE v1.2.5 was used to merge the high-quality paired reads, and each unique nucleotide sequence was defined as a clonotype. Clonotypes were aligned to IMGT TRBV, TRBD and TRBJ reference segments using MiTCR v1.1. Analysis was restricted to V-J combinations with a frequency above 0.0001, which covered just over 98% of repertoires. The TCS score was defined as F50 (clonal expansion) divided by E x V (chaos), with BLOSUM62-based TCRdist calculated between CDR3 peptides within each V-J. Welch's t-statistics and random forest reduced around 520 V-J features to about 12, which were used in a naive Bayes classifier (R e1071). Sample size was not statistically predetermined, and investigators were not blinded to group allocation. According to the paper, TCR Vbeta CDR3 sequencing was carried out on approximately 140 peripheral blood samples, which came from more than 40 ophthalmopathy, 80 or so hyperthyroidism and approximately 17 progressor patients.

The TCR comes from a woman in her thirties with Graves disease. Donor details come from another sample of the same person, matched by shared clones. The sample here was peripheral blood mononuclear cells (PBMCs), taken at new diagnosis, from a patient treated with antithyroid drugs. This receptor chain uses TRBV2 and TRBJ2-3; no confident D gene assignment can be made. Here the CDR3 is given as CASSEVDTQYF. In nucleotides, the sequence is TGTGCCAGCAGTGAAGTGGATACGCAGTATTTT.